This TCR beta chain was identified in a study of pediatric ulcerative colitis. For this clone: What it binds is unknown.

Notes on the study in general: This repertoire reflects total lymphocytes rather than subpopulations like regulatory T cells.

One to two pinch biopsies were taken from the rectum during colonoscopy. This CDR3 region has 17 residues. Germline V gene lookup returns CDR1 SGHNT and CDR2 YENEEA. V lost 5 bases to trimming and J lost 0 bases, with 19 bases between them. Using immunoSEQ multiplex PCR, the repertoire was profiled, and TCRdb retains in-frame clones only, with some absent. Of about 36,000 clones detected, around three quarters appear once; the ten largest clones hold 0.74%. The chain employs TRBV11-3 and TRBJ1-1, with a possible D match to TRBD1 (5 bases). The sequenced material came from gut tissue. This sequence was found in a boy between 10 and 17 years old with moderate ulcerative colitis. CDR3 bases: TGTGCCAGCAGCCTACGCAGGGTTCCTTTCATGAACACTGAAGCTTTCTTT. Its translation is CASSLRRVPFMNTEAFF.